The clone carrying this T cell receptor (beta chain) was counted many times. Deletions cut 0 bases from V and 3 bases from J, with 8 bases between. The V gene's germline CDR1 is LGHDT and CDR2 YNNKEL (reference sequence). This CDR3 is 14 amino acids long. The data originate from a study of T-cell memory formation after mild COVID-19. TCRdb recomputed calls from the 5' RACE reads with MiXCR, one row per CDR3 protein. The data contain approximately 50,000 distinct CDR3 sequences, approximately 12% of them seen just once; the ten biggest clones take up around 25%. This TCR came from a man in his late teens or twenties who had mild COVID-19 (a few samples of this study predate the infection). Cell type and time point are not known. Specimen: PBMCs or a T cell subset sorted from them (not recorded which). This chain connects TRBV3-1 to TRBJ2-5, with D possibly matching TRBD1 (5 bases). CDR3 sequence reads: CASSQDAGKETQYF. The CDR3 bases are TGTGCCAGCAGCCAAGATGCAGGGAAAGAGACCCAGTACTTC.